The rows below give T cell receptor beta chains drawn from one sample of a study of monozygotic twins with inflammatory bowel disease. TCRdb re-called the 5' RACE reads and shows each CDR3 protein once, DNA omitted. The sample has about 380,000 distinct CDR3 sequences. The specimen sequenced was blood. These receptors originate from a human donor with ulcerative colitis or Crohn's disease, or a healthy co-twin of an affected twin (not recorded which). Both conserved end residues are part of each CDR3.

v_gene	j_gene	CDR3aa
TRBV18	TRBJ1-2	CASSPRTLTNYGYTF
TRBV20-1	TRBJ2-7	CSARYRGAYEQYF
TRBV5-1	TRBJ2-3	CASSSGQTSTDTQYF
TRBV7-2	TRBJ2-4	CASSLSSAGTKNIQYF
TRBV3-1	TRBJ2-2	CASSHGRNLNTGELFF
TRBV5-1	TRBJ2-7	CASSLVGTGRGEQYF
TRBV27	TRBJ2-5	CASSLWTSGGQETQYF
TRBV20-1	TRBJ2-1	CSARTGGPRNEQFF
TRBV7-2	TRBJ2-2	CASSASQGPTGELFF
TRBV6-5	TRBJ2-2	CATFTGNTGELFF
TRBV7-2	TRBJ2-3	CASILSGGTDTQYF
TRBV5-1	TRBJ2-1	CASSLPIDRDRMNNEQFF
TRBV5-1	TRBJ1-3	CASSGGTGIAGNTIYF
TRBV5-6	TRBJ2-3	CASSPVGRGRFTDTQYF
TRBV7-3	TRBJ2-1	CASSLGQHNEQFF
TRBV7-3	TRBJ2-7	CASSPGRAGGQEQYF
TRBV2	TRBJ2-3	CASRYHGLAGADSTDTQYF
TRBV20-1	TRBJ2-7	CSAGSGTAYEQYF